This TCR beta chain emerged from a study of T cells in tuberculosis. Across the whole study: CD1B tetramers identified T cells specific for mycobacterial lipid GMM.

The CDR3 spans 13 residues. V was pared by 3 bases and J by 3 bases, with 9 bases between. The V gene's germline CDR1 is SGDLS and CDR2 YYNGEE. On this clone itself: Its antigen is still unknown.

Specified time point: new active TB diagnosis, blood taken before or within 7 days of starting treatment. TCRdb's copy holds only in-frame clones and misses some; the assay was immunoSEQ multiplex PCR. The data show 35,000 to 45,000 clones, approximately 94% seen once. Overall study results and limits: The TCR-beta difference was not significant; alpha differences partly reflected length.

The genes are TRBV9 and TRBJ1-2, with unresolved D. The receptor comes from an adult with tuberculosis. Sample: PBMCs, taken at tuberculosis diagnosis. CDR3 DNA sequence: TGTGCCAGCAGCGAAGCGCCTGACTATGGCTACACCTTC. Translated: CASSEAPDYGYTF.